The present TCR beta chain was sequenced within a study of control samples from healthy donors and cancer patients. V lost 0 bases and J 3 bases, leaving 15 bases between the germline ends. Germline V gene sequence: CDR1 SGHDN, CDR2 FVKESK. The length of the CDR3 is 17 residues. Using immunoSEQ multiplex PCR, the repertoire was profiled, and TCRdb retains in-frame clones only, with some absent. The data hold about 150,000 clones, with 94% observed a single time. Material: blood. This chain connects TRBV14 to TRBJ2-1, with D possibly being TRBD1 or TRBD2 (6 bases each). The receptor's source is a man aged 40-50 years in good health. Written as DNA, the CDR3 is TGTGCCAGCAGCCAAGACGGTACAGGGAGGCTCTACAATGAGCAGTTCTTC. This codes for CASSQDGTGRLYNEQFF. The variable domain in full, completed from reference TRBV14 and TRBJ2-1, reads EAGVTQFPSHSVIEKGQTVTLRCDPISGHDNLYWYRRVMGKEIKFLLHFVKESKQDESGMPNNRFLAERTGGTYSTLKVQPAELEDSGVYFCASSQDGTGRLYNEQFFGPGTRLTVL.